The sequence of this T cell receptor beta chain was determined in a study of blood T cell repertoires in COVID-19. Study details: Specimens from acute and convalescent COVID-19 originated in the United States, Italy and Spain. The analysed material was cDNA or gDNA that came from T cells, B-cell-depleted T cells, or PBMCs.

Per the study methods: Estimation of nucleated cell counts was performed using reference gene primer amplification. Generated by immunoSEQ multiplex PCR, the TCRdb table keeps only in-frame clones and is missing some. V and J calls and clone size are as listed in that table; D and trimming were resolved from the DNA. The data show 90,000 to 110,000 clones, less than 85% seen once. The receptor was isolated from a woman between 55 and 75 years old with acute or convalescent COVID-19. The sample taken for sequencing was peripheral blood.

CDR3 sequence reads: CASSAVDRSTEAFF. The CDR3 nucleotides are TGTGCCAGCAGCGCAGTAGACAGAAGCACTGAAGCTTTCTTT. The rearrangement links TRBV9 to TRBJ1-1; tentatively, D is TRBD1 (5 bases). The ends were cut back, 3 bases at V and 4 bases at J, with 13 bases in the middle. Germline values: CDR1 SGDLS, CDR2 YYNGEE. The CDR3 consists of 14 residues.